This is a list of T cell receptor beta chains from one sample in a study of technical replicates of blood from several donors. Libraries were prepared by immunoSEQ multiplex PCR; TCRdb keeps only in-frame clonotypes and omits some of them. Of 75,000 to 100,000 clones in the sample, about 95% are singletons; the top ten hold roughly 0.25%. Specimen: T cells isolated from PBMCs. These receptors were obtained from a human donor in good health. Both conserved end residues are part of each CDR3. A D gene is named only where the DNA matches it firmly.

CDR3aa: CASSLERGGRNQPQHF
d_gene: NA
v_gene: TRBV7-8
j_gene: TRBJ1-5

CDR3aa: CASRGTGSPEAFF
d_gene: TRBD1
v_gene: TRBV6-1
j_gene: TRBJ1-1

CDR3aa: CASSRISGDIDYGYTF
d_gene: NA
v_gene: TRBV18
j_gene: TRBJ1-2

CDR3aa: CASTYAGVLSGNTIYF
d_gene: NA
v_gene: TRBV6-6
j_gene: TRBJ1-3

CDR3aa: CASSLRRQQAGEKETQYF
d_gene: TRBD2
v_gene: TRBV7-9
j_gene: TRBJ2-5

CDR3aa: CASSLATVVNGELFF
d_gene: NA
v_gene: TRBV28
j_gene: TRBJ2-2

CDR3aa: CASSVAGAVYNEQFF
d_gene: NA
v_gene: TRBV9
j_gene: TRBJ2-1

CDR3aa: CASASVSGRAGFYNEQFF
d_gene: NA
v_gene: TRBV12-5
j_gene: TRBJ2-1

CDR3aa: CASSKYAGTGGLNEQFF
d_gene: TRBD1
v_gene: TRBV19
j_gene: TRBJ2-1

CDR3aa: CASSPEAGVAKNIQYF
d_gene: TRBD2
v_gene: TRBV5-4
j_gene: TRBJ2-4

CDR3aa: CASAAVGVPEAFF
d_gene: NA
v_gene: TRBV6-5
j_gene: TRBJ1-1

CDR3aa: CASSPGLSNQPQHF
d_gene: NA
v_gene: TRBV7-9
j_gene: TRBJ1-5

CDR3aa: CASSLAHRASEAFF
d_gene: NA
v_gene: TRBV11-2
j_gene: TRBJ1-1

CDR3aa: CASSYRATGINTEAFF
d_gene: NA
v_gene: TRBV6-6
j_gene: TRBJ1-1

CDR3aa: CASRPRDSSYEQYF
d_gene: TRBD1
v_gene: TRBV4-2
j_gene: TRBJ2-7

CDR3aa: CASSPQSGGRPEAFF
d_gene: NA
v_gene: TRBV18
j_gene: TRBJ1-1

CDR3aa: CASSVLAGGTNEQFF
d_gene: TRBD2
v_gene: TRBV11-3
j_gene: TRBJ2-1

CDR3aa: CASSQGNSPAYNEQFF
d_gene: NA
v_gene: TRBV4-1
j_gene: TRBJ2-1

CDR3aa: CASSSGGLAGDTEAFF
d_gene: NA
v_gene: TRBV18
j_gene: TRBJ1-1

CDR3aa: CATSNLLTGAKNIQYF
d_gene: TRBD1
v_gene: TRBV15
j_gene: TRBJ2-4

CDR3aa: CASSPYTDTQYF
d_gene: NA
v_gene: TRBV11-3
j_gene: TRBJ2-3

CDR3aa: CASSTGQGGEQYF
d_gene: NA
v_gene: TRBV19
j_gene: TRBJ2-7

CDR3aa: CSVSRGWEQYF
d_gene: NA
v_gene: TRBV29-1
j_gene: TRBJ2-7

CDR3aa: CASRRMTGGVYEQYF
d_gene: TRBD1
v_gene: TRBV27
j_gene: TRBJ2-7

CDR3aa: CSVAASSYNEQFF
d_gene: NA
v_gene: TRBV29-1
j_gene: TRBJ2-1

CDR3aa: CASSESLEANTEAFF
d_gene: NA
v_gene: TRBV5-4
j_gene: TRBJ1-1

CDR3aa: CASSYWDRENSPLHF
d_gene: TRBD1
v_gene: TRBV7-9
j_gene: TRBJ1-6

CDR3aa: CASSDPGQGVHEQYF
d_gene: TRBD1
v_gene: TRBV5-1
j_gene: TRBJ2-7

CDR3aa: CASSFEGPQHF
d_gene: NA
v_gene: TRBV5-8
j_gene: TRBJ1-5

CDR3aa: CASSLWPDTQYF
d_gene: NA
v_gene: TRBV7-9
j_gene: TRBJ2-3

CDR3aa: CASSLVGGIRVTEAFF
d_gene: NA
v_gene: TRBV5-4
j_gene: TRBJ1-1

CDR3aa: CASSPGTTTDEQFF
d_gene: TRBD2
v_gene: TRBV7-9
j_gene: TRBJ2-1

CDR3aa: CAWSVLSGTGHIYGYTF
d_gene: TRBD1
v_gene: TRBV30
j_gene: TRBJ1-2

CDR3aa: CASSPPAGVNEQFF
d_gene: TRBD2
v_gene: TRBV27
j_gene: TRBJ2-1

CDR3aa: CASSSRGGQNEQFF
d_gene: TRBD2
v_gene: TRBV7-9
j_gene: TRBJ2-1

CDR3aa: CASSNSGSTYNEQFF
d_gene: TRBD2
v_gene: TRBV18
j_gene: TRBJ2-1

CDR3aa: CASRKAGLAGTDTQYF
d_gene: TRBD2
v_gene: TRBV19
j_gene: TRBJ2-3

CDR3aa: CASSLVDRDPWYNEQFF
d_gene: TRBD1
v_gene: TRBV5-6
j_gene: TRBJ2-1

CDR3aa: CASSFSTGNTEAFF
d_gene: NA
v_gene: TRBV28
j_gene: TRBJ1-1

CDR3aa: CASSLRRDLQETQYF
d_gene: NA
v_gene: TRBV7-7
j_gene: TRBJ2-5

CDR3aa: CASSQETGGGYGYTF
d_gene: TRBD1
v_gene: TRBV4-1
j_gene: TRBJ1-2

CDR3aa: CASSTGDSPHF
d_gene: TRBD1
v_gene: TRBV19
j_gene: TRBJ1-4

CDR3aa: CAGDSSRSGGPLYEQYF
d_gene: TRBD2
v_gene: TRBV7-9
j_gene: TRBJ2-7

CDR3aa: CASGTGTGFNEQYF
d_gene: TRBD1
v_gene: TRBV5-1
j_gene: TRBJ2-7

CDR3aa: CASSLSGTGDVMGQHF
d_gene: TRBD1
v_gene: TRBV27
j_gene: TRBJ1-5